The 23 T cell receptor beta chains reported below all come from one sample, sequenced in a study of cytomegalovirus exposure and HLA in healthy donors (dated by TCRdb to 2017 to 2019). The receptor library was made with the immunoSEQ multiplex PCR assay. For the multiplex PCR, a mixture combining 60 forward primers for TCR Vbeta segments and 13 reverse primers for TCR Jbeta segments was used. This is the immuneACCESS table as TCRdb keeps it, with only in-frame sequences that have V and J called. A part of the clones is gone; compared with another copy, unresolved V genes explain less than half, and the rest is unexplained. This sample holds 90,000 to 150,000 clones; roughly 65% were observed only once. Clones ranked in the top ten supply 9% to 10% of the sample. The sequenced sample was PBMCs. These receptors were taken from a man between 35 and 55 years old in good health and CMV-seropositive.

The V call is TRBV6-6, the J call TRBJ2-3, with 11 bases aligning to TRBD2. Germline lookup yields CDR1 MNHNY and CDR2 SVGAGI (reference sequence). This CDR3 has 16 residues. V was clipped by 7 bases and J by 4 bases; unmatched bases: 10. The CDR3 protein is CASKVLAGGLADTQYF. In DNA, the CDR3 is TGTGCCAGCAAGGTATTAGCGGGAGGGTTAGCAGATACGCAGTATTTT.

The genes are TRBV6-5 and TRBJ2-7; 7 bases align to TRBD2. The V segment lost 5 bases and the J segment 8 bases; nucleotides outside the gene matches: 12. Germline lookup yields CDR1 MNHEY and CDR2 SVGAGI. The CDR3 is 14 amino acids. Written as DNA, the CDR3 is TGTGCCAGCAGTCATCTAGCGGTACCTACGAAGCAGTACTTC. It codes for CASSHLAVPTKQYF.

The rearrangement joins TRBV5-1 to TRBJ1-6; possible D gene TRBD1, 6 bases. This CDR3 is built from 15 residues. Germline V gene sequence: CDR1 SGHRS, CDR2 YFSETQ. V lost 2 bases, J lost 6 bases, and 12 bases lay in between. This CDR3 is CASSLQGPLNSPLHF. The CDR3 nucleotides read TGCGCCAGCAGCTTACAGGGCCCCCTTAATTCACCCCTCCACTTT. Filled out from reference TRBV5-1 and TRBJ1-6, the complete variable domain reads KAGVTQTPRYLIKTRGQQVTLSCSPISGHRSVSWYQQTPGQGLQFLFEYFSETQRNKGNFPGRFSGRQFSNSRSEMNVSTLELGDSALYLCASSLQGPLNSPLHFGNGTRLTVT.

This chain joins TRBV5-1 and TRBJ2-1; 7 positions match TRBD2. Germline CDR1 reads SGHRS; CDR2 reads YFSETQ. Trimming at V came to 4 bases and at J to 6 bases, leaving 7 bases not matched to a gene. The CDR3 spans 14 residues. Here the CDR3 DNA reads TGCGCCAGCAGCGAGGGAGGGCCGGGCAATGAGCAGTTCTTC. It translates to CASSEGGPGNEQFF.

The rearrangement joins TRBV7-3 to TRBJ2-1, with 10 nucleotides matching TRBD2. In germline, CDR1 is SGHTA, CDR2 FQGTGA. The V gene end was trimmed by 2 bases and the J gene end by 8 bases; junction bases not matched to a gene: 9. The CDR3 runs to 16 residues. The CDR3 protein is CASSLDASGSKDEQFF. The CDR3 nucleotides are TGTGCCAGCAGCTTAGACGCTAGCGGGAGCAAGGATGAGCAGTTCTTC.

The chain couples TRBV19 to TRBJ2-1; D may be TRBD1 (6 bases). CDR1 and CDR2 (germline): LNHDA, SQIVND (reference sequence). Trimming stripped 0 bases from V and 7 bases from J, with 22 bases between. This CDR3 is 18 amino acids long. The CDR3 sequence is CASSIDATGRGSANEQFF. The CDR3, as DNA: TGTGCCAGTAGTATAGATGCGACAGGTAGGGGGTCAGCGAATGAGCAGTTCTTC.

This rearrangement joins TRBV5-8 to TRBJ2-7, with 14 bases lining up with TRBD2. This CDR3 region has 17 residues. V dropped 4 bases and J dropped 5; count of bases not matched to a gene: 11. Germline loops: CDR1 SGHTS, CDR2 YDEGEE. This chain's CDR3 is CASSPGTSGSWGDEQYF. Written as DNA, the CDR3 is TGTGCCAGCAGCCCCGGGACTAGCGGGAGTTGGGGTGACGAGCAGTACTTC.

J is TRBJ1-4 and V is TRBV5-1; 9 bases match TRBD1. J lost 5 bases, V lost 0 bases, and 8 bases had no gene match. The CDR3 length is 17 residues. CDR1 is SGHRS, CDR2 YFSETQ, per germline. The CDR3 loop is CASSLAGFGQGNEKLFF. CDR3 in DNA: TGCGCCAGCAGCTTGGCCGGATTTGGACAGGGGAATGAAAAACTGTTTTTT. The full variable domain, rest sourced from reference TRBV5-1 and TRBJ1-4, is KAGVTQTPRYLIKTRGQQVTLSCSPISGHRSVSWYQQTPGQGLQFLFEYFSETQRNKGNFPGRFSGRQFSNSRSEMNVSTLELGDSALYLCASSLAGFGQGNEKLFFGSGTQLSVL.

The chain is built from TRBV9 and TRBJ1-1, with D possibly matching TRBD1 (6 bases). Germline CDR1 SGDLS, CDR2 YYNGEE. This CDR3 is 15 amino acids long. V was pared by 0 bases and J by 5 bases, with 14 bases between. This CDR3 is CASSVGGQMGTEAFF. CDR3 sequence (DNA): TGTGCCAGCAGCGTAGGAGGACAGATGGGGACTGAAGCTTTCTTT.

This clone was observed a handful of times. The CDR3 nucleotides are TGCGCCAGCAGCCAGGGACTACGGAACAATGAGCAGTTCTTC. Its protein is CASSQGLRNNEQFF. The chain combines TRBV4-3 with TRBJ2-1; 7 bases map to TRBD2. Germline V gene lookup returns CDR1 LGHNA and CDR2 YSLEER. The CDR3 spans 14 residues. Germline trimming cut 3 bases from V and 5 bases from J; bases unmatched to any gene: 4.

This chain joins TRBV7-2 and TRBJ1-1; TRBD1 matches 7 bases. This CDR3 region has 13 residues. J lost 5 bases, V lost 7 bases, and 7 bases had no gene match. Germline V CDR1 and CDR2: SGHTA, FQGNSA. Written as DNA, the CDR3 is TGTGCCAGCACCAATACAGGGGTAACTGAAGCTTTCTTT. Residues: CASTNTGVTEAFF.

In its sample, this clone was seen many times. V gene TRBV29-1 combines with J gene TRBJ1-4; D is perhaps TRBD1 (6 bases). The CDR3 runs 12 residues. Germline assignment: CDR1 SQVTM and CDR2 ANQGSEA. V gave up 7 bases and J gave up 6 bases, with 12 bases separating them. This chain's CDR3 is CSGGGGDEKLFF. The CDR3 DNA follows: TGCAGCGGCGGGGGCGGAGATGAAAAACTGTTTTTT.

This clone was detected a few times. The chain is built from TRBV5-4 and TRBJ2-5; D is perhaps TRBD1 (6 bases). The DNA end favors TRBJ2-7, so the J call may be wrong. This CDR3 contains 14 residues. The V gene's germline CDR1 is SGHNT and CDR2 YYREEE (reference sequence). CDR3 in amino acids: CASSLGTGIDEQYF. Here the CDR3 DNA reads TGTGCCAGCAGCTTGGGAACAGGGATCGACGAGCAGTACTTC.

The chain combines TRBV10-3 with TRBJ2-1; 10 positions agree with TRBD1. CDR1 ENHRY and CDR2 SYGVKD come from the germline V gene. There are 17 residues in the CDR3. Trimming removed 2 bases from V and 0 bases from J; junction bases left unmatched: 4. The CDR3: CAISEPRTGGSYNEQFF. As DNA, the CDR3 is TGTGCCATCAGTGAGCCCCGGACAGGGGGCTCCTACAATGAGCAGTTCTTC.

V gene TRBV4-1 combines with J gene TRBJ2-7; 7 bases fit TRBD1. Per the germline V gene, CDR1 is MGHRA and CDR2 is YSYEKL. V trimming: 4 bases; J trimming: 3 bases; junction bases outside the gene matches: 3. The CDR3 extends over 13 amino acids. CDR3 bases: TGCGCCAGCAGCCTGGGACAGAACTACGAGCAGTACTTC. Translating it yields CASSLGQNYEQYF.

This clone occurred a few times. This chain connects TRBV7-2 to TRBJ2-3; TRBD2 aligns across 8 bases. Germline V gene data show CDR1 as SGHTA and CDR2 as FQGNSA. With 2 bases clipped from V and 4 bases from J, the junction kept 11 bases outside the gene matches. The CDR3 spans 17 residues. The DNA of the CDR3 is TGTGCCAGCAGCTTAATTTTCAGCGGGAGTAACGCAGATACGCAGTATTTT. Amino acids: CASSLIFSGSNADTQYF.

The chain is built from TRBV7-2 and TRBJ1-5; D may be TRBD1 (5 bases). The V end lost 5 bases, the J end lost 5 bases, and 13 bases lay between the germline ends. Per germline, CDR1 SGHTA and CDR2 FQGNSA. CDR3 length equals 14 residues. DNA of the CDR3: TGTGCCAGCAGCCCCCAGGGCAACGATCAGCCCCAGCATTTT. Its protein is CASSPQGNDQPQHF.

The chain carries TRBV5-8 and TRBJ2-1; 10 bases are shared with TRBD2. V trimming: 0 bases; J trimming: 4 bases; junction bases outside the gene matches: 7. Germline assignment: CDR1 SGHTS and CDR2 YDEGEE. The CDR3 runs to 17 residues. The CDR3 loop is CASSLGVGSGGYNEQFF. The CDR3 region has the DNA TGTGCCAGCAGCTTGGGAGTCGGTAGCGGGGGGTACAATGAGCAGTTCTTC.

The V call is TRBV2, the J call TRBJ2-5; perhaps TRBD1 as D (5 bases). The germline CDR1 and CDR2 sequences are SNHLY and FYNNEI. The CDR3 contains 12 residues. V was pared by 9 bases and J by 2 bases, with 10 bases between. The CDR3 sequence: CASRAGQETQYF. The CDR3 DNA reads as TGTGCCAGTCGGGCAGGGCAAGAGACCCAGTACTTC. Together with reference TRBV2 and TRBJ2-5, the CDR3 gives the full variable domain: EPEVTQTPSHQVTQMGQEVILRCVPISNHLYFYWYRQILGQKVEFLVSFYNNEISEKSEIFDDQFSVERPDGSNFTLKIRSTKLEDSAMYFCASRAGQETQYFGPGTRLLVL.

This clone was recorded a few times. The chain carries TRBV5-1 and TRBJ2-3; D is possibly TRBD2 (6 bases). The CDR3 runs 16 residues. The germline gives CDR1 SGHRS, CDR2 YFSETQ. V was pared by 4 bases and J by 6 bases, with 21 bases between. Here the CDR3 DNA reads TGCGCCAGCAGCCTTTCGACCGGGGGAAACGGGGATACGCAGTATTTT. This translates into CASSLSTGGNGDTQYF.

The rearrangement uses TRBV30 and TRBJ2-7, with D uncertain. CDR1 GTSNPN and CDR2 SVGIG come from the germline V gene (reference sequence). The CDR3 runs to 15 residues. Trimming shortened V by 2 bases and J by 1 base, and 15 bases separated the two germline ends. The CDR3 loop reads CAWSFAAMTSYEQYF. DNA of the CDR3: TGTGCCTGGAGTTTTGCCGCTATGACTTCCTACGAGCAGTACTTC.

This chain uses TRBV10-3 with TRBJ2-1; a possible D gene is TRBD2 (5 bases). The CDR3 covers 15 residues. Germline CDR1 is ENHRY and CDR2 is SYGVKD. The germline V and J ends were trimmed by 3 bases and 0 bases, with 9 bases remaining between them. The CDR3 DNA reads TGTGCCATCAGTGACAGCGGAGACTCCTACAATGAGCAGTTCTTC. It encodes CAISDSGDSYNEQFF.

The chain employs TRBV7-2 and TRBJ2-7; 10 positions agree with TRBD2. CDR1 is SGHTA, CDR2 FQGNSA, per germline. This CDR3 has 16 amino acids. J lost 2 bases, V lost 1 base, and 5 bases had no gene match. Here the CDR3 DNA reads TGTGCCAGCAGCTTAGGTATAGCGGGGGGCCCCTACGAGCAGTACTTC. This translates into CASSLGIAGGPYEQYF.